The T cell receptor beta chain under discussion was sequenced for a study of blood T cell repertoires in COVID-19. The CDR3 sequence is 15 residues long. The germline CDR1 and CDR2 sequences are SGHVS and FQNEAQ. V gave up 3 bases and J gave up 7 bases; unmatched junction bases: 6. The method was immunoSEQ multiplex PCR; TCRdb's version includes in-frame clones alone and lacks a portion of them. The sample records about 370,000 clones, 85% to 90% being singletons. The V call is TRBV7-8, the J call TRBJ2-1; 10 bases line up with TRBD2. The material sequenced was PBMCs or T cells enriched from blood (not recorded which). The clonotype originates from a man between 18 and 35 years old who had recovered from COVID-19. CDR3 amino acids: CASSFSSGSKNEQFF. The DNA for the CDR3 is TGTGCCAGCAGCTTCTCTAGCGGGAGTAAGAATGAGCAGTTCTTC.